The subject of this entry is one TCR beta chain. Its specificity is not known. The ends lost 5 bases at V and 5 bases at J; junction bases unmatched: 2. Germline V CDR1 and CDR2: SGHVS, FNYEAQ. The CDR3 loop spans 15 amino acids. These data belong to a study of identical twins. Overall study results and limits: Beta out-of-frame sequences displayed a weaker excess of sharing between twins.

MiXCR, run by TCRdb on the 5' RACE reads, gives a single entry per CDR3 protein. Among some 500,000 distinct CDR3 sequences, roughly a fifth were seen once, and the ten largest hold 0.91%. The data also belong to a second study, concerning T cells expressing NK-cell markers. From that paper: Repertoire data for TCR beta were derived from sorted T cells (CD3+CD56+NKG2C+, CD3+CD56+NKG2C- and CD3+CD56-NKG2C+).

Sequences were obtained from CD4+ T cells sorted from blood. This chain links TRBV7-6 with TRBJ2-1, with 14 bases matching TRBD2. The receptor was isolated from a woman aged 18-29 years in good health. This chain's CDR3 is CASSPTSGRDNEQFF. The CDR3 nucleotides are TGTGCCAGCAGCCCGACTAGCGGGAGGGACAATGAGCAGTTCTTC.